One sample yielded the 27 T cell receptor beta chains listed below, sequenced in a study of Ad26.COV2.S vaccination and SARS-CoV-2 variants. Indicated treatment: about 20 received Ad26.COV2.S at low or high dose, single or two shots; 5 received placebo; per-sample allocation not given. Collection of the samples took place on day 63 after the first injection of vaccine or placebo. Only in-frame clones appear in the TCRdb table, and some are missing; sequencing was by immunoSEQ multiplex PCR. Altogether roughly 320,000 clones are present, around 83% being singletons, with the ten largest covering 1.5% to 2%. The sample in question was peripheral blood, obtained in a trial of Ad26.COV2.S vaccine versus placebo. These receptors originate from a person aged 18 to 65 who received the Ad26.COV2.S COVID-19 vaccine or a placebo.

This clone has just one count. The rearrangement uses TRBV28 and TRBJ2-7, with D possibly TRBD2 on 7 matching bases. Trimming pared 5 bases from V and 2 bases from J, leaving 10 bases between. Germline V gene sequence: CDR1 MDHEN, CDR2 SYDVKM. The CDR3 runs 13 residues. This CDR3 reads CASSQGGAYEQYF. In nucleotides, the CDR3 is TGTGCCAGCAGTCAAGGGGGGGCCTACGAGCAGTACTTC.

This clone was seen only a few times. J is TRBJ2-7 and V is TRBV7-2, with 14 bases fitting TRBD2. J was trimmed by 6 bases and V by 5 bases; bases with no gene match: 6. CDR1 and CDR2 from the germline V gene are SGHTA and FQGNSA. The CDR3 loop spans 15 amino acids. CDR3 protein: CASSPSGTSGGEQYF. CDR3 DNA sequence: TGTGCCAGCAGCCCATCCGGGACTAGCGGGGGCGAGCAGTACTTC.

The chain joins TRBV7-2 to TRBJ1-1; D not certain. Germline CDR1 SGHTA, CDR2 FQGNSA. Trimming took off 5 bases at V and 1 base at J, with 8 bases between the two ends. CDR3 size: 13 residues. The DNA of the CDR3 is TGTGCCAGCAGCCGAGACGGGAACACTGAAGCTTTCTTT. Translated, it gives CASSRDGNTEAFF.

This sequence joins TRBV9 and TRBJ2-1; 14 nucleotides agree with TRBD2. The CDR3 extends over 17 amino acids. The V gene's germline CDR1 is SGDLS and CDR2 YYNGEE. The trim removed 3 bases at V and 4 bases at J, leaving 6 bases unmatched. The CDR3 DNA reads as TGTGCCAGCAGCGGGACTAGCGGGGGGAGAGGTTACAATGAGCAGTTCTTC. It specifies CASSGTSGGRGYNEQFF.

The CDR3 DNA follows: TGTGCCAGCAGCTTGGGGAGGGGCGAAGGAAACGAAAAACTGTTTTTT. Its translation: CASSLGRGEGNEKLFF. This chain uses TRBV7-9 with TRBJ1-4, with D possibly matching TRBD1 (5 bases). Trimming shortened V by 3 bases and J by 8 bases, and 19 bases separated the two germline ends. CDR3 length: 16 residues. Germline CDR1 and CDR2: SEHNR and FQNEAQ (reference sequence).

In its sample, this clone was seen a few times. The genes are TRBV2 and TRBJ1-5; D uncertain. This CDR3 has 13 amino acids. Germline V gene sequence: CDR1 SNHLY, CDR2 FYNNEI. Trimming left V 3 bases short and J 7 bases short, with 10 bases between. The CDR3 spells CASSENGLQPQHF. DNA of the CDR3: TGTGCCAGCAGTGAGAACGGCTTACAGCCCCAGCATTTT. Together with reference TRBV2 and TRBJ1-5, the CDR3 gives the full variable domain: EPEVTQTPSHQVTQMGQEVILRCVPISNHLYFYWYRQILGQKVEFLVSFYNNEISEKSEIFDDQFSVERPDGSNFTLKIRSTKLEDSAMYFCASSENGLQPQHFGDGTRLSIL.

The chain joins TRBV3-1 (or the pseudogene TRBV3-2) to TRBJ1-3; D ambiguous. Germline lookup yields CDR1 LGHDT and CDR2 YNNKEL (reference sequence). The CDR3 is 13 residues long. V was cut by 0 bases and J by 11 bases, with 11 bases left in between. The CDR3 spells CASSQEKSRSIYF. The CDR3 nucleotides read TGTGCCAGCAGCCAAGAAAAGAGCCGGTCCATATATTTT.

CDR3 nucleotide sequence: TGTGCCAGCAGCCAAGTAGGGACAGGACACTACGAGCAGTACTTC. This gives the protein CASSQVGTGHYEQYF. The chain couples TRBV3-1 (or the pseudogene TRBV3-2) to TRBJ2-7; 8 bases align to TRBD1. The CDR3 has 15 amino acids. V lost 1 base and J lost 3; bases outside the gene matches: 5. The germline V gene has CDR1 LGHDT and CDR2 YNNKEL (reference sequence).

This sequence joins TRBV7-8 and TRBJ2-1; 8 bases fit TRBD2. The germline V gene has CDR1 SGHVS and CDR2 FQNEAQ. The CDR3 is 15 amino acids. V shed 2 bases and J 10 bases; nucleotides not matched to a gene: 10. CDR3 protein: CASSLSRGGQEEQFF. DNA for the CDR3: TGTGCCAGCAGCTTAAGTCGGGGGGGGCAGGAGGAGCAGTTCTTC.

The CDR3 reads CASSGQGAREEKLFF. The CDR3, as DNA: TGTGCCAGCAGTGGACAGGGGGCGAGAGAGGAAAAACTGTTTTTT. The V call is TRBV6-6, the J call TRBJ1-4; 11 bases match TRBD1. The CDR3 totals 15 residues. Germline values: CDR1 MNHNY, CDR2 SVGAGI (reference sequence). J gave up 8 bases and V 5 bases, and 7 bases lay outside the gene matches.

J is TRBJ1-2 and V is TRBV15, with a weak D call TRBD1 (6 bases). The ends were cut back, 3 bases at V and 7 bases at J, with 12 bases in the middle. Per germline, CDR1 LNHNV and CDR2 YYDKDF (reference sequence). This CDR3 has 13 amino acids. The CDR3 DNA sequence: TGTGCCACCAGCAGCACAGGGATAGGTGGCTACACCTTC. Translating it yields CATSSTGIGGYTF.

The chain employs TRBV2 and TRBJ1-6; D is undetermined. The germline gives CDR1 SNHLY, CDR2 FYNNEI. The length of the CDR3 is 17 residues. Trimming cost V 8 bases and J 4 bases, with 21 bases left between them. CDR3 DNA sequence: TGTGCCAGCGACGCCCTCCTGAAGACGGGTTATAATTCACCCCTCCACTTT. Its protein is CASDALLKTGYNSPLHF.

The rearrangement links TRBV4-3 to TRBJ2-2; TRBD1 agrees at 7 bases. CDR3 length: 15 amino acids. Germline V gene sequence: CDR1 LGHNA, CDR2 YSLEER. V lost 2 bases to trimming and J lost 6 bases; unmatched junction nucleotides: 6. DNA for the CDR3: TGCGCCAGCAGCCAAACAGGGGCAATAGCCGGGGAGCTGTTTTTT. Residues: CASSQTGAIAGELFF.

The chain recombines TRBV5-1 with TRBJ2-5; the match to TRBD1 covers 8 bases. The trim removed 4 bases at V and 1 base at J, leaving 3 bases unmatched. This CDR3 is 14 amino acids long. The germline V gene has CDR1 SGHRS and CDR2 YFSETQ. CDR3 loop: CASSPDRVQETQYF. The CDR3 DNA follows: TGCGCCAGCAGCCCGGACAGGGTCCAAGAGACCCAGTACTTC.

This clone has a single count. The J gene is TRBJ2-7, the V gene TRBV10-3; D remains ambiguous. Germline V CDR1 and CDR2: ENHRY, SYGVKD. Trimming pared 11 bases from V and 2 bases from J, leaving 13 bases between. The CDR3 runs 12 residues. CDR3 bases: TGTGCCCTCGGTTTTACCCCCTACGAGCAGTACTTC. This encodes CALGFTPYEQYF.

Points on this clone: The sample has other DNA sequences that encode this CDR3 too. This rearrangement joins TRBV30 to TRBJ1-1; TRBD1 aligns across 9 bases. Looked up from germline, CDR1 is GTSNPN and CDR2 is SVGIG (reference sequence). The CDR3 extends over 13 amino acids. Trimming took 3 bases from V and 1 from J; bases not matched to a gene: 0. The chain's CDR3 is CAWRDRGNTEAFF. The CDR3 coding sequence is TGTGCCTGGAGGGACAGGGGGAACACTGAAGCTTTCTTT.

This clone was observed once. The chain recombines TRBV6-1 with TRBJ1-2, with 11 bases that match TRBD1. Germline CDR1 reads MNHNS; CDR2 reads SASEGT. V gave up 6 bases and J gave up 5 bases; unmatched junction bases: 5. CDR3 length equals 14 residues. CDR3 bases: TGTGCCAGCAGACCCGGGACAGGGGGGTATGGCTACACCTTC. It encodes CASRPGTGGYGYTF.

The rearrangement uses TRBV5-4 and TRBJ1-6, with D perhaps TRBD1 (6 bases). The CDR3 totals 14 residues. The V gene lost 4 bases and the J gene lost 5 bases, with 10 bases spanning the gap. CDR1 SGHNT and CDR2 YYREEE come from the germline V gene (reference sequence). The CDR3 reads CASSAYRDNSPLHF. CDR3 DNA sequence: TGTGCCAGCAGCGCCTACAGGGATAATTCACCCCTCCACTTT.

V and J are TRBV30 and TRBJ1-5; D ambiguous. The germline V gene has CDR1 GTSNPN and CDR2 SVGIG (reference sequence). Trimming left V 5 bases short and J 3 bases short, with 14 bases between. The CDR3 extends over 14 amino acids. Here the CDR3 DNA reads TGTGCCTGGGGCTCGACGGACTTCAATCAGCCCCAGCATTTT. This translates into CAWGSTDFNQPQHF.

The chain is built from TRBV7-2 and TRBJ2-2, with 9 bases matching TRBD1. Germline CDR1 reads SGHTA; CDR2 reads FQGNSA. Losses at the gene ends were 5 bases for V and 5 bases for J; bases not matched to a gene: 12. This CDR3 comprises 17 residues. Written as DNA, the CDR3 is TGTGCCAGCAGCCGCCCCAGGGGACAGGGTAGGACCGGGGAGCTGTTTTTT. Protein product: CASSRPRGQGRTGELFF.

The chain employs TRBV6-5 and TRBJ1-2; D is possibly TRBD1 (5 bases). The germline CDR1 and CDR2 sequences are MNHEY and SVGAGI. The germline V and J ends were trimmed by 5 bases and 5 bases, with 18 bases remaining between them. The CDR3 runs 15 residues. CDR3 protein: CASSSIGEGWYGYTF. CDR3 DNA: TGTGCCAGCAGTAGTATAGGGGAGGGTTGGTATGGCTACACCTTC.

The chain combines TRBV7-3 with TRBJ1-6, with unresolved D. Per the germline V gene, CDR1 is SGHTA and CDR2 is FQGTGA. The CDR3 totals 13 residues. Trimming left V 4 bases short and J 7 bases short, with 8 bases between. DNA for the CDR3: TGTGCCAGCAGCTCCTCATTCAATTCACCCCTCCACTTT. Translated: CASSSSFNSPLHF.

As regards this clone: At the DNA level, this CDR3 is encoded by other sequences in the same sample as well. The chain joins TRBV7-9 to TRBJ1-2; 8 nucleotides agree with TRBD1. V trimming: 1 base; J trimming: 4 bases; junction bases outside the gene matches: 2. Germline CDR1 SEHNR, CDR2 FQNEAQ (reference sequence). The CDR3 length is 14 residues. The CDR3 nucleotides read TGTGCCAGCAGCTTAGGAACAGGGGGCTATGGCTACACCTTC. It translates to CASSLGTGGYGYTF.

The chain has TRBV30 and TRBJ1-1, with a possible D match to TRBD1 (6 bases). CDR3 length: 13 residues. Germline V gene sequence: CDR1 GTSNPN, CDR2 SVGIG (reference sequence). Trimming took off 5 bases at V and 5 bases at J, with 15 bases between the two ends. CDR3 loop: CAWGRDKGTEAFF. CDR3 DNA: TGTGCCTGGGGACGGGACAAAGGGACTGAAGCTTTCTTT.

The chain combines TRBV27 with TRBJ2-7, with 8 bases aligning to TRBD1. The CDR3 runs to 16 residues. Per the germline V gene, CDR1 is MNHEY and CDR2 is SMNVEV (reference sequence). Unmatched junction bases numbered 9, after V lost 0 bases and J lost 5 bases. CDR3: CASSLSRGQARNEQYF. The CDR3 bases are TGTGCCAGCAGTTTATCGCGGGGACAGGCTCGGAACGAGCAGTACTTC.

This clone was seen once. Other nucleotide sequences from this sample produce the same CDR3. The genes are TRBV11-3 and TRBJ1-1; no firm D call. The CDR3 sequence is 13 residues long. V lost 0 bases, J lost 7 bases, and 9 bases lay in between. In germline, CDR1 is SGHNT, CDR2 YENEEA. Written as DNA, the CDR3 is TGTGCCAGCAGCTTAGATGGTACTGATGAAGCTTTCTTT. This sequence encodes CASSLDGTDEAFF.

The CDR3 region is CASSLAPLTSGIKFF. DNA of the CDR3: TGTGCCAGCAGCTTGGCACCCCTAACTAGCGGTATTAAGTTCTTC. V is TRBV5-8 and J is TRBJ2-1; 8 nucleotides agree with TRBD2. The germline V gene has CDR1 SGHTS and CDR2 YDEGEE. The CDR3 consists of 15 residues. V shed 0 bases and J 14 bases; nucleotides not matched to a gene: 13.